These 25 T cell receptor beta chains were all obtained from the same sample, sequenced in a study of T cells after yellow fever vaccination. TCRdb re-derived calls from the 5' RACE reads in MiXCR, one entry per CDR3 protein. In the table there are roughly 400,000 distinct CDR3 sequences, around 20% of which are singletons. This sample comprised PBMCs, obtained before the yellow fever booster vaccination. These receptors all come from a man between 18 and 35 years old who received the YFV17D yellow fever vaccine.

J is TRBJ1-1 and V is TRBV21-1; TRBD1 is the table's D call, not checked against the DNA. TRBV21-1 is an annotated pseudogene. The CDR3 totals 17 residues. The CDR3 DNA is TGTGCCAGCAGCAAGGTGGGGAAGACAGGGGCGAACACTGAAGCTTTCTTT. This translates into CASSKVGKTGANTEAFF.

This clonotype was counted between two and nine times. The genes are TRBV5-1 and TRBJ2-3; weak D call: TRBD1 (6 bases). V lost 5 bases and J lost 5, with 18 bases in between. The germline gives CDR1 SGHRS, CDR2 YFSETQ. There are 15 residues in the CDR3. CDR3 DNA: TGCGCCAGCAGTAGGGGGATGGCAGGCGTAGATACGCAGTATTTT. Translated: CASSRGMAGVDTQYF.

The sample holds a few counts of this clonotype. The V and J genes are TRBV6-2 or TRBV6-3 and TRBJ1-5, with D tentatively TRBD1 (5 bases). The CDR3 is 15 residues long. Trimming took off 2 bases at V and 6 bases at J, with 14 bases between the two ends. Germline-derived CDR1 and CDR2 are MNHEY and SVGEGT. This CDR3 is CASSYGREESQPQHF. CDR3 DNA sequence: TGTGCCAGCAGTTACGGCAGGGAAGAGAGTCAGCCCCAGCATTTT.

This clonotype was seen many times. The chain is built from TRBV5-1 and TRBJ2-5, with 9 bases that match TRBD2. In germline, CDR1 is SGHRS, CDR2 YFSETQ. V lost 1 base to trimming and J lost 5 bases; unmatched junction nucleotides: 9. The CDR3 consists of 16 residues. For the CDR3, the DNA is TGCGCCAGCAGCTTGACCCTAGCGGGGAGGTCGGAGACCCAGTACTTC. Its protein product is CASSLTLAGRSETQYF.

The gene calls are TRBV6-2 or TRBV6-3 and TRBJ2-7, with D hard to call. Germline V CDR1 and CDR2: MNHEY, SVGEGT. Trimming removed 6 bases at V and 7 bases at J, with 10 bases between. This CDR3 is built from 11 residues. The CDR3 region has the DNA TGTGCCAGCAGCAACATTGGGGAGCAGTACGTC. Residues: CASSNIGEQYV.

This rearrangement joins TRBV7-3 to TRBJ1-1; 7 bases match TRBD1. V lost 6 bases to trimming and J lost 4 bases; unmatched junction nucleotides: 5. There are 13 residues in the CDR3. The germline gives CDR1 SGHTA, CDR2 FQGTGA. The chain's CDR3 is CASSKGALTEAFF. The CDR3 bases are TGTGCCAGCAGTAAGGGGGCTCTCACTGAAGCTTTCTTT. Complete variable domain (other parts from reference TRBV7-3 and TRBJ1-1): GAGVSQTPSNKVTEKGKYVELRCDPISGHTALYWYRQSLGQGPEFLIYFQGTGAADDSGLPNDRFFAVRPEGSVSTLKIQRTERGDSAVYLCASSKGALTEAFFGQGTRLTVV.

V gene TRBV5-1 combines with J gene TRBJ2-7; TRBD1 is a possible D gene (5 bases). This CDR3 spans 15 amino acids. V was shortened by 0 bases and J by 4 bases, with 14 bases between the two germline ends. Germline-derived CDR1 and CDR2 are SGHRS and YFSETQ. CDR3 sequence reads: CASSLALGARYEQYV. The CDR3 region has the DNA TGCGCCAGCAGCTTGGCCCTTGGGGCCCGTTACGAGCAGTACGTC.

This clonotype occurred a few times. The chain links TRBV5-4 to TRBJ2-3; D could derive from TRBD1 or TRBD2 (6 bases each). V dropped 6 bases and J dropped 1 base, with 18 bases sitting between them. Germline-derived CDR1 and CDR2 are SGHNT and YYREEE (reference sequence). CDR3 length equals 16 residues. The chain's CDR3 is CASIPGAGGGTDTQYF. The CDR3, as DNA: TGTGCCAGCATCCCGGGGGCAGGAGGGGGCACAGATACGCAGTATTTT.

This clonotype was recorded a few times. This chain joins TRBV7-9 and TRBJ2-5, with D unresolved. The germline gives CDR1 SEHNR, CDR2 FQNEAQ (reference sequence). The V end lost 8 bases, the J end lost 0 bases, and 16 bases lay between the germline ends. The CDR3 contains 15 residues. The CDR3 bases are TGTGCCAGCTCCCAACGGGTAGCCCACCAAGAGACCCAGTACTTC. It codes for CASSQRVAHQETQYF. The full variable domain, completed using reference TRBV7-9 and TRBJ2-5, is DTGVSQNPRHKITKRGQNVTFRCDPISEHNRLYWYRQTLGQGPEFLTYFQNEAQLEKSRLLSDRFSAERPKGSFSTLEIQRTEQGDSAMYLCASSQRVAHQETQYFGPGTRLLVL.

This clonotype appeared a few times. The J gene is TRBJ1-3, the V gene TRBV18, with TRBD1 matching over 8 bases. Germline CDR1 and CDR2: KGHSH and LQKENI. J was trimmed by 0 bases and V by 5 bases; bases with no gene match: 3. The CDR3 covers 15 residues. Written as DNA, the CDR3 is TGTGCCAGCTCATCCGGGACAGGCTCTGGAAACACCATATATTTT. This codes for CASSSGTGSGNTIYF.

This clonotype was counted between two and nine times. The gene calls are TRBV2 and TRBJ1-5; D gene uncertain. CDR3 length equals 17 residues. The V gene's germline CDR1 is SNHLY and CDR2 FYNNEI. The germline V and J ends were trimmed by 0 bases and 1 base, with 13 bases remaining between them. The CDR3 protein is CASSEAFKGRSNQPQHF. CDR3 sequence (DNA): TGTGCCAGCAGTGAAGCGTTTAAAGGGAGGAGCAATCAGCCCCAGCATTTT.

This clonotype was counted a few times. The J gene is TRBJ2-5, the V gene TRBV4-3; 9 bases are shared with TRBD2. Germline V gives CDR1 LGHNA, CDR2 YSLEER. After removal of 3 bases from V and 1 base from J, the junction contained 6 bases not matched to a gene. CDR3 size: 16 residues. CDR3 in amino acids: CASSHPASGAQETQYF. DNA for the CDR3: TGCGCCAGCAGCCACCCGGCTAGCGGGGCCCAAGAGACCCAGTACTTC.

This clonotype was observed a few times. The chain has TRBV11-3 and TRBJ2-3; tentatively, D is TRBD1 (10 bases). Germline V gene data show CDR1 as SGHNT and CDR2 as YENEEA. Trimming left V 5 bases short and J 6 bases short, with 24 bases between. The CDR3 loop spans 17 amino acids. The CDR3 DNA reads as TGTGCCAGCAGCACAGGACAGGGGGGACTAGCCGCCGATACGCAGTATTTT. As protein: CASSTGQGGLAADTQYF.

The chain joins TRBV10-3 to TRBJ2-3; D possibly corresponds to TRBD1 (5 bases). Per the germline V gene, CDR1 is ENHRY and CDR2 is SYGVKD. Deletions cut 4 bases from V and 3 bases from J, with 11 bases between. This CDR3 is 14 amino acids long. The CDR3 bases are TGTGCCATCAGTGGAAGTCAGGGAACAGATACGCAGTATTTT. Its protein is CAISGSQGTDTQYF.

The chain's CDR3 is CASSQGGGASEGYTF. Here the CDR3 DNA reads TGCGCCAGCAGCCAAGGAGGAGGCGCTTCAGAAGGCTACACCTTC. The chain uses TRBV4-1 and TRBJ1-2, with D uncertain. The CDR3 has 15 residues. Trimming stripped 1 base from V and 8 bases from J, with 17 bases between. Germline V lookup: CDR1 MGHRA, CDR2 YSYEKL.

V is TRBV20-1 and J is TRBJ2-4; tentatively, D is TRBD1 or TRBD2 (7 bases each). Trimming removed 5 bases at V and 9 bases at J, with 20 bases between. The CDR3 runs to 14 residues. The germline gives CDR1 DFQATT, CDR2 SNEGSKA (reference sequence). In DNA, the CDR3 is TGCAGTGCTCCCAAGTCAGGGGGGGACGGCATTCAGTACTTC. This sequence encodes CSAPKSGGDGIQYF.

V gene TRBV5-8 combines with J gene TRBJ1-2, with unresolved D. The CDR3 is made up of 19 amino acids. From germline, CDR1 is SGHTS and CDR2 YDEGEE. Trimming removed 0 bases from V and 0 bases from J, with 21 bases in between. CDR3 amino acids: CASSLERTASSSANYGYTF. The CDR3 coding sequence is TGTGCCAGCAGCTTGGAAAGGACGGCGTCCTCGTCAGCTAACTATGGCTACACCTTC.

The rearrangement uses TRBV5-4 and TRBJ2-7; a possible D gene is TRBD1 (6 bases). Looked up from germline, CDR1 is SGHNT and CDR2 is YYREEE (reference sequence). V was shortened by 4 bases and J by 0 bases, with 14 bases between the two germline ends. The CDR3 sequence is 15 residues long. The CDR3 nucleotides are TGTGCCAGCAGCCTAGGGACATCCAGCTCCTACGAGCAGTACGTC. It encodes CASSLGTSSSYEQYV.

This clonotype was counted only a few times. This chain joins TRBV6-6 and TRBJ2-5, with D perhaps being TRBD1 or TRBD2 (5 bases each). CDR1 MNHNY and CDR2 SVGAGI come from the germline V gene (reference sequence). The CDR3 runs to 12 residues. V was cut by 11 bases and J by 5 bases, with 15 bases left in between. CDR3 protein: CAHRGWEETQYF. The CDR3 nucleotides are TGTGCCCACCGGGGCTGGGAGGAGACCCAGTACTTC.

The chain combines TRBV30 with TRBJ1-2; D not resolved. The CDR3 consists of 11 residues. The V end was cut by 3 bases, the J end by 4 bases, with 6 bases between. Germline CDR1 reads GTSNPN; CDR2 reads SVGIG (reference sequence). This CDR3 reads CAWRHLYGYTF. The CDR3 nucleotides read TGTGCCTGGAGGCACCTCTATGGCTACACCTTC. The whole variable domain, remainder taken from reference TRBV30 and TRBJ1-2, is SQTIHQWPATLVQPVGSPLSLECTVEGTSNPNLYWYRQAAGRGLQLLFYSVGIGQISSEVPQNLSASRPQDRQFILSSKKLLLSDSGFYLCAWRHLYGYTFGSGTRLTVV.

This chain uses TRBV6-5 with TRBJ2-5; perhaps TRBD1 as D (6 bases). Per germline, CDR1 MNHEY and CDR2 SVGAGI. The CDR3 is 13 residues long. Trimming removed 6 bases at V and 5 bases at J, with 13 bases between. DNA for the CDR3: TGTGCCAGCAGCCGTACAGGGACGGAGACCCAGTACTTC. It yields the protein CASSRTGTETQYF.

CDR3 sequence (DNA): TGTGCCAGCAGCCAAACGGCAGGGACGAACACTGAAGCTTTCTTT. It specifies CASSQTAGTNTEAFF. The rearrangement links TRBV4-2 to TRBJ1-1, with D perhaps TRBD1 (5 bases). CDR3 size: 15 residues. Trimming removed 2 bases from V and 1 base from J, with 11 bases in between. Germline lookup yields CDR1 LGHNA and CDR2 YNFKEQ.

The rearrangement uses TRBV29-1 and TRBJ2-5; maybe TRBD1 (6 bases). Trimming removed 7 bases from V and 5 bases from J, with 14 bases in between. Germline loops: CDR1 SQVTM, CDR2 ANQGSEA. CDR3 length equals 12 residues. The CDR3 coding sequence is TGCAGCGCAGACAGGCGACTGGAGACCCAGTACTTC. Its protein product is CSADRRLETQYF. Supplemented by reference TRBV29-1 and TRBJ2-5, the full variable domain reads SAVISQKPSRDICQRGTSLTIQCQVDSQVTMMFWYRQQPGQSLTLIATANQGSEATYESGFVIDKFPISRPNLTFSTLTVSNMSPEDSSIYLCSADRRLETQYFGPGTRLLVL.

This clonotype was observed a handful of times. J is TRBJ2-7 and V is TRBV10-2; D ambiguous. This CDR3 is 12 amino acids long. Trimming took off 3 bases at V and 6 bases at J, with 9 bases between the two ends. Looked up from germline, CDR1 is WSHSY and CDR2 is SAAADI. In DNA, the CDR3 is TGCGCCAGCAGTGAAAATCCAGGCGAGCAGTACTTC. It encodes CASSENPGEQYF.

This clonotype was detected a few times. The J gene is TRBJ1-1, the V gene TRBV20-1, with no clear D. The germline CDR1 and CDR2 sequences are DFQATT and SNEGSKA (reference sequence). The CDR3 extends over 13 amino acids. Trimming cost V 3 bases and J 1 base, with 9 bases left between them. CDR3 nucleotides: TGCAGTGCTAGGAGCGGCCCGAACACTGAAGCTTTCTTT. It codes for CSARSGPNTEAFF.